The 5 T cell receptor beta chains below all came from one sample that was sequenced in a study of blood T cell repertoires in COVID-19 (dated by TCRdb to about 2020). Libraries came from the immunoSEQ multiplex PCR assay. TCRdb retrieved this table from immuneACCESS and kept in-frame rearrangements only. Not all clones are present; in checked studies, unresolved V genes account for under half, and no reason is known for the remainder. Here the sample has more than 85,000 clones; 75% to 90% occur a single time. Jointly, the top ten make up roughly 6.5% of the sample. Sequenced: peripheral blood. Receptor source: a woman between 50 and 59 years old with acute or convalescent COVID-19.

This chain uses TRBV10-3 with TRBJ2-1; weak D call: TRBD2 (6 bases). Germline CDR1 reads ENHRY; CDR2 reads SYGVKD. Trimming removed 10 bases at V and 10 bases at J, with 20 bases between. This CDR3 has 13 residues. The CDR3 loop is CATGGTPLVEQFF. The CDR3 DNA sequence: TGTGCCACTGGAGGGACCCCATTGGTGGAGCAGTTCTTC.

This chain links TRBV11-2 with TRBJ1-2; 7 positions agree with TRBD1. Looked up from germline, CDR1 is SGHAT and CDR2 is FQNNGV. The CDR3 spans 14 residues. Trimming at V came to 2 bases and at J to 1 base, leaving 1 base not matched to a gene. The CDR3 nucleotides read TGTGCCAGCAGCTTAAGGGGGCTTAACTATGGCTACACCTTC. Translating it yields CASSLRGLNYGYTF. The full variable domain, in which reference TRBV11-2 and TRBJ1-2 provide the parts outside the CDR3, is EAGVAQSPRYKIIEKRQSVAFWCNPISGHATLYWYQQILGQGPKLLIQFQNNGVVDDSQLPKDRFSAERLKGVDSTLKIQPAKLEDSAVYLCASSLRGLNYGYTFGSGTRLTVV.

The chain joins TRBV19 to TRBJ2-7; D remains ambiguous. This CDR3 spans 15 amino acids. V lost 6 bases to trimming and J lost 2 bases, with 17 bases between them. The germline CDR1 and CDR2 sequences are LNHDA and SQIVND (reference sequence). CDR3: CASSEPRPGPYEQYF. The CDR3 region has the DNA TGTGCCAGTAGCGAACCCCGCCCGGGTCCCTACGAGCAGTACTTC.

The chain is built from TRBV7-9 and TRBJ2-7; 7 nucleotides match TRBD2. Losses at the gene ends were 5 bases for V and 3 bases for J; bases not matched to a gene: 7. The CDR3 has 14 residues. CDR1 is SEHNR, CDR2 FQNEAQ, per germline (reference sequence). CDR3 sequence (DNA): TGTGCCAGCAGCCGCAACCCGGGGGGCTACGAGCAGTACTTC. Protein: CASSRNPGGYEQYF.

Note on this clone: The germline gene is not matched at one end of the junction; a read error may be the cause. The chain recombines TRBV7-7 with TRBJ1-5, with unresolved D. Germline values: CDR1 SSHAT, CDR2 FNYEAQ (reference sequence). This CDR3 has 14 amino acids. CDR3 in DNA: TGTGCTAGCAGCTTAGGGAGGGGCAATCAGCCCCAGCATTTT. The encoded protein is CASSLGRGNQPQHF. The whole variable domain, filled in from reference TRBV7-7 and TRBJ1-5, reads GAGVSQSPRYKVTKRGQDVTLRCDPISSHATLYWYQQALGQGPEFLTYFNYEAQPDKSGLPSDRFSAERPEGSISTLTIQRTEQRDSAMYRCASSLGRGNQPQHFGDGTRLSIL.